The 6 T cell receptor beta chains below were found in one sample sequenced in a study of T cell repertoires in cytomegalovirus infection. TCRdb fed the reads into MiXCR, producing one record per CDR3 protein. The data contain 830,000 or so distinct CDR3 sequences, approximately 32% of them singletons. These TCRs are of unknown antigen specificity. This sample comprised cultured CD8+ T cells from PBMCs, obtained from culture after CMV antigen stimulation. Every receptor here comes from a human donor in good health (CMV status not recorded). Some clones in this sample may be carry-over from other donors' samples.

This rearrangement joins TRBV4-3 to TRBJ1-5; D not certain. With 1 base removed from V and 0 bases from J, the gap between germline ends came to 16 bases. Germline V CDR1 and CDR2: LGHNA, YSLEER. This CDR3 comprises 18 residues. The CDR3 region has the DNA TGCGCCAGCAGCCAAGCAAGGTTCGCCAGAAGTAGCAATCAGCCCCAGCATTTT. Translating it yields CASSQARFARSSNQPQHF.

In the case of this clonotype: One base away lies a much larger clone, so this may be a sequencing read error. CDR3 bases: TGTGCCAACACGCGGGGGACTGAAGCTTTCTTT. This sequence encodes CANTRGTEAFF. This chain connects TRBV7-9 to TRBJ1-1, with D possibly matching TRBD1 (5 bases). The length of the CDR3 is 11 residues. V lost 10 bases and J 5 bases, leaving 11 bases between the germline ends. The V gene's germline CDR1 is SEHNR and CDR2 FQNEAQ (reference sequence).

This clonotype was detected only a few times. The chain carries TRBV7-6 and TRBJ2-1; 10 nucleotides match TRBD1. The CDR3 is 15 residues long. The germline gives CDR1 SGHVS, CDR2 FNYEAQ. V shed 5 bases and J 7 bases; nucleotides not matched to a gene: 8. This chain's CDR3 is CASSPGQGGRNEQFF. As DNA, the CDR3 is TGTGCCAGCAGCCCAGGACAGGGGGGTAGGAATGAGCAGTTCTTC.

This clonotype was counted only a few times. The J gene is TRBJ2-3, the V gene TRBV6-5, with 8 bases aligning to TRBD1. The CDR3 has 16 residues. In germline, CDR1 is MNHEY, CDR2 SVGAGI. With 4 bases clipped from V and 6 bases from J, the junction kept 12 bases outside the gene matches. The CDR3 nucleotides are TGTGCCAGCAGTTTCCCCCGGGCAGGGGGCGTCGATACGCAGTATTTT. This sequence encodes CASSFPRAGGVDTQYF.

Remarks on this clonotype: The final CDR3 position lacks the conserved phenylalanine or tryptophan, pointing to a likely read error. The J gene is TRBJ2-1, the V gene TRBV7-8; no reliable D call. The CDR3 sequence is 11 residues long. Trimming stripped 3 bases from V and 9 bases from J, with 6 bases between. The germline V gene has CDR1 SGHVS and CDR2 FQNEAQ. CDR3 coding DNA: TGTGCCAGCAGCTTTACTGGTGAGCAGTTCATC. This translates into CASSFTGEQFI.

V is TRBV9 and J is TRBJ1-1, with D possibly matching TRBD1 (5 bases). Germline loops: CDR1 SGDLS, CDR2 YYNGEE. V shed 3 bases and J shed 8 bases, with 17 bases lying between them. The CDR3 is made up of 14 amino acids. The CDR3 sequence is CASSAGPSPKEAFF. CDR3 in DNA: TGTGCCAGCAGCGCGGGACCGTCGCCAAAGGAAGCTTTCTTT. The complete variable domain, with remaining parts taken from reference TRBV9 and TRBJ1-1, reads DSGVTQTPKHLITATGQRVTLRCSPRSGDLSVYWYQQSLDQGLQFLIQYYNGEERAKGNILERFSAQQFPDLHSELNLSSLELGDSALYFCASSAGPSPKEAFFGQGTRLTVV.